Included here is one TCR beta chain sequence, with context. The antigen is not known. These data originate in a study of cytomegalovirus exposure and HLA in healthy donors. The study, taken as a whole, reports: A later analysis found most CMV-associated TCR beta chains apparently HLA-restricted. DRB1 showed the most TCR associations and HLA-C the fewest in a later analysis, as rates varied by HLA locus. Of the V segments, some could not be distinguished, including TRBV6-2 and TRBV6-3, and were excluded. In a later analysis, compared with equally common non-associated chains, HLA-associated beta chains were more expanded.

Germline loops: CDR1 SGHVS, CDR2 FNYEAQ. V was clipped by 5 bases and J by 6 bases; unmatched bases: 7. There are 14 residues in the CDR3. Researchers ran the PCR with 60 Vbeta and 13 Jbeta primers. Here immunoSEQ multiplex PCR was the method, and the copy in TCRdb shows in-frame clones only, minus some. The sample contains about 170,000 clones, roughly 84% of which appear only once. Sequenced sample: PBMCs. This receptor was obtained from a man under 40 in good health and CMV-seropositive. This rearrangement joins TRBV7-6 to TRBJ2-3; 8 bases fit TRBD2. CDR3: CASSRSAGADTQYF. As DNA, the CDR3 is TGTGCCAGCAGCCGTTCAGCGGGAGCGGATACGCAGTATTTT.